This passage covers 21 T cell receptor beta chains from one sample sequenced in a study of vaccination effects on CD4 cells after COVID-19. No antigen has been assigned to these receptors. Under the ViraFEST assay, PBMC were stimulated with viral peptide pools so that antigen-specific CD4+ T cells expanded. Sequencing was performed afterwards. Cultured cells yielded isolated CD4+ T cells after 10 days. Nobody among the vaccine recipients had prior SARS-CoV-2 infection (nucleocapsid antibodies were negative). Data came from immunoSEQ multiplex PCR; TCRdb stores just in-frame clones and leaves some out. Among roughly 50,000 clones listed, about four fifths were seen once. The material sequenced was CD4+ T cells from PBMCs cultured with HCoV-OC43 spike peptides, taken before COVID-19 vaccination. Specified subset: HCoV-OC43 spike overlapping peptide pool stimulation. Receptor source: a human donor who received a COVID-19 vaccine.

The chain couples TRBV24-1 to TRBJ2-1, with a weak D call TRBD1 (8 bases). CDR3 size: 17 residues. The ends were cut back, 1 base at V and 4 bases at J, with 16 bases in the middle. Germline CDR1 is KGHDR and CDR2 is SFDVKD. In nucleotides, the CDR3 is TGTGCCACCAGTGATTTCGGGGGGACAGGAACATACAATGAGCAGTTCTTC. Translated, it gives CATSDFGGTGTYNEQFF.

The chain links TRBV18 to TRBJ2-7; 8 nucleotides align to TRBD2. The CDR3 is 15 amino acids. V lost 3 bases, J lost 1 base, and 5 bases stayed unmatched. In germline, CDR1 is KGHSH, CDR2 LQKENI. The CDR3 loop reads CASSPSSGSSYEQYV. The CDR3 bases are TGTGCCAGCTCACCCTCTAGCGGGTCTTCCTACGAGCAGTACGTC.

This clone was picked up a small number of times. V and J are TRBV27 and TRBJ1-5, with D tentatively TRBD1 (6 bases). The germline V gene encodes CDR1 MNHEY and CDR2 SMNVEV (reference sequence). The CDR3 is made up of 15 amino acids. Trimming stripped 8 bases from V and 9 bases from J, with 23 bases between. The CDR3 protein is CASSRSGDTPWPQHF. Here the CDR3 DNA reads TGTGCCAGCTCTCGAAGTGGGGACACCCCTTGGCCCCAGCATTTT.

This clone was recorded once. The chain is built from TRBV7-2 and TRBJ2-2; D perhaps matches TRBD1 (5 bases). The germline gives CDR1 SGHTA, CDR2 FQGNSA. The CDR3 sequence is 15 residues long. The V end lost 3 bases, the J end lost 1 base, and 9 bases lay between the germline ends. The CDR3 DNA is TGTGCCAGCAGCTTTACAGGCAGGAACACCGGGGAGCTGTTTTTT. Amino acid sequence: CASSFTGRNTGELFF.

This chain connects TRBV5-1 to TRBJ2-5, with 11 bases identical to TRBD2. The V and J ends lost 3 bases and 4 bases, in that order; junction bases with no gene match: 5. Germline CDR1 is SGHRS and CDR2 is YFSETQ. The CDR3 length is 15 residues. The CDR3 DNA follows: TGCGCCAGCAGCTATACTAGCGGGGGAGGAGAGACCCAGTACTTC. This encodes CASSYTSGGGETQYF. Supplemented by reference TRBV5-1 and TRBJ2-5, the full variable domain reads KAGVTQTPRYLIKTRGQQVTLSCSPISGHRSVSWYQQTPGQGLQFLFEYFSETQRNKGNFPGRFSGRQFSNSRSEMNVSTLELGDSALYLCASSYTSGGGETQYFGPGTRLLVL.

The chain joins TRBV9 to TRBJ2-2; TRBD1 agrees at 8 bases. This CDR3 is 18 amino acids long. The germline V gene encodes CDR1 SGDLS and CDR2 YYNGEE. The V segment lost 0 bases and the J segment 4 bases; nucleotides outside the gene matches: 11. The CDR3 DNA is TGTGCCAGCAGCGTAGGAGACAGGGGATGGGGAGGCACCGGGGAGCTGTTTTTT. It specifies CASSVGDRGWGGTGELFF.

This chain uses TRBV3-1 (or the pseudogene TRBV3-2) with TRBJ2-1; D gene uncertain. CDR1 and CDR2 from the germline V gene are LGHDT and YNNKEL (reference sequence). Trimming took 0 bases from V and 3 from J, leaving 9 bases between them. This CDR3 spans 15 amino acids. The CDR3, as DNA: TGTGCCAGCAGCCAAGATATTGGCAGCTACAATGAGCAGTTCTTC. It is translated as CASSQDIGSYNEQFF.

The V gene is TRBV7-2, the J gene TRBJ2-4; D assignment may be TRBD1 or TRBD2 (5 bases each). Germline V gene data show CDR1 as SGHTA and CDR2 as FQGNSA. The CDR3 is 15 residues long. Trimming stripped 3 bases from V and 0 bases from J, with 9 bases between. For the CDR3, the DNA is TGTGCCAGCAGCTTCAGTGGGACAGCCAAAAACATTCAGTACTTC. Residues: CASSFSGTAKNIQYF.

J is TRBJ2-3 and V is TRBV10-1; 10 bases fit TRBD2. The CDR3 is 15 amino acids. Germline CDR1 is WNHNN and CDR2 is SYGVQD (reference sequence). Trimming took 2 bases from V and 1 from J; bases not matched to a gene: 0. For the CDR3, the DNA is TGCGCCAGCAGTGAGGGGACTAGCGGCACAGATACGCAGTATTTT. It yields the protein CASSEGTSGTDTQYF.

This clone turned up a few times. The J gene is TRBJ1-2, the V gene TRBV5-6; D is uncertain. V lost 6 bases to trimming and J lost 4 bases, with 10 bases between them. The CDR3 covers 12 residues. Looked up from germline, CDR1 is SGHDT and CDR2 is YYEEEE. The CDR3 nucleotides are TGTGCCAGCACCACTGAGGGCTATGGCTACACCTTC. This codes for CASTTEGYGYTF.

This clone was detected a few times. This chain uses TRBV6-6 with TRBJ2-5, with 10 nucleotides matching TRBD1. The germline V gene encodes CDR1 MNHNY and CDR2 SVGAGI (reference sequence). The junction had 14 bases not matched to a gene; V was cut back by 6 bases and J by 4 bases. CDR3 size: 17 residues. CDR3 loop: CASSRKWGTGDGETQYF. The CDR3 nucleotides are TGTGCCAGCAGCCGAAAGTGGGGGACAGGGGACGGAGAGACCCAGTACTTC.

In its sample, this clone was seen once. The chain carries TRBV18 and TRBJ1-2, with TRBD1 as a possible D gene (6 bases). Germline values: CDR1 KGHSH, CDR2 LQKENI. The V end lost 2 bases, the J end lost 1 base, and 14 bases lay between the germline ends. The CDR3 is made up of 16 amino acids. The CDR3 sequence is CASSPSENRVNYGYTF. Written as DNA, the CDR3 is TGTGCCAGCTCACCAAGTGAGAACAGGGTTAACTATGGCTACACCTTC.

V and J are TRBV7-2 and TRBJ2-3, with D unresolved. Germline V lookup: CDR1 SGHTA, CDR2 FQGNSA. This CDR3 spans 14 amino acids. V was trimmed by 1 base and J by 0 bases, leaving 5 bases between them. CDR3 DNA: TGTGCCAGCAGCTTAGTCGGGAGCACAGATACGCAGTATTTT. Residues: CASSLVGSTDTQYF.

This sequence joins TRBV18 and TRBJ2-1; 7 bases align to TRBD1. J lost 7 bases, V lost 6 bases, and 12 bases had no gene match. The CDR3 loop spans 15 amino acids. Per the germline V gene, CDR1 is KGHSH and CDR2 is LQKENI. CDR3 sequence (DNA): TGTGCCAGCTCCGATTCGGGGACAGCGAGGAATGAGCAGTTCTTC. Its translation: CASSDSGTARNEQFF.

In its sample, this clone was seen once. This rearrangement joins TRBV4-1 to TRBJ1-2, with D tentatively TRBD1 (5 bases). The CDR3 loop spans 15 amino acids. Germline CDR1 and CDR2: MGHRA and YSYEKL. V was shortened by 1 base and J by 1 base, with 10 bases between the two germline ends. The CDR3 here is CASSQAGGINYGYTF. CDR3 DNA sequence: TGCGCCAGCAGCCAAGCGGGGGGAATTAACTATGGCTACACCTTC.

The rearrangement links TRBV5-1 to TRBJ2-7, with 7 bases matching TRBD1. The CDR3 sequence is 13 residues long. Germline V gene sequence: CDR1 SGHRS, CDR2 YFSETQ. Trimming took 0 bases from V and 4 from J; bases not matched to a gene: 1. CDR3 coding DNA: TGCGCCAGCAGCTTGGACAGGGGATACGAGCAGTACGTC. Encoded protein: CASSLDRGYEQYV.

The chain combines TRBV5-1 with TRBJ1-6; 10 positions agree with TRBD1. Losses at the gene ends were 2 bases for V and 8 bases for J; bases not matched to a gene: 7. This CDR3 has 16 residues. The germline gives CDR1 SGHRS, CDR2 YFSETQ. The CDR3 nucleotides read TGCGCCAGCAGCTTAACCGGACAGGGGGTGGATTCACCCCTCCACTTT. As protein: CASSLTGQGVDSPLHF.

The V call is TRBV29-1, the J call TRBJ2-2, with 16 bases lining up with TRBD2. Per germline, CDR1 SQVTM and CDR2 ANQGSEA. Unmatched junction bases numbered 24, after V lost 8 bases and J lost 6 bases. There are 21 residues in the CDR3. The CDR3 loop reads CSIPSPDNIVGTSGGAGELFF. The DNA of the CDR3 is TGCAGCATCCCAAGTCCAGATAACATTGTGGGGACTAGCGGGGGGGCCGGGGAGCTGTTTTTT.

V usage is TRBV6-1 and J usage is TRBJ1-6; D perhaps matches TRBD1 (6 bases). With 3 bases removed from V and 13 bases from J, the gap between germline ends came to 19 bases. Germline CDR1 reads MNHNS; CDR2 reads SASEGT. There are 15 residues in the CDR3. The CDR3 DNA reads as TGTGCCAGCAGTGATGGGGGCGGGGGGGCTCCCCCCCTCCACTTT. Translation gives CASSDGGGGAPPLHF.

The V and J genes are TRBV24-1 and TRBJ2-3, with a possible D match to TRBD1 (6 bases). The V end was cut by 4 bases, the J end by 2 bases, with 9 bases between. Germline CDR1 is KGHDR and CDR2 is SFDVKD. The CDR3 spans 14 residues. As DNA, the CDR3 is TGTGCCACCAGTGAGGGGGCAGTCACAGATACGCAGTATTTT. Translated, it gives CATSEGAVTDTQYF.

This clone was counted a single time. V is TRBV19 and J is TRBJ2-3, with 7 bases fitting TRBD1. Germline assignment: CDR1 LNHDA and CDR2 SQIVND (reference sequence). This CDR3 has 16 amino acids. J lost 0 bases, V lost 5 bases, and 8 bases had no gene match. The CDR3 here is CASSQLSGQSTDTQYF. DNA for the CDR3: TGTGCCAGTAGTCAACTCTCGGGACAGAGCACAGATACGCAGTATTTT.